This entry describes one TCR beta chain. This entry comes from a study of blood T cell repertoires in COVID-19. About the research overall: Spain, Italy and the United States supplied samples that represented acute and convalescent COVID-19.

Original processing notes: The assay estimated nucleated cells by amplifying reference gene primers. Data came from immunoSEQ multiplex PCR; TCRdb stores just in-frame clones and leaves some out. The DNA was the basis for D and trimming; V, J and clone size are from that table. The sample yields about 500,000 clones, roughly 89% seen once. Trimming pared 1 base from V and 9 bases from J, leaving 7 bases between. In germline, CDR1 is SGHVS, CDR2 FNYEAQ. The CDR3 consists of 12 residues. This TCR derives from a man between 18 and 29 years old with COVID-19, enrolled during active disease. The rearrangement joins TRBV7-6 to TRBJ1-3, with D unresolved. Sample: peripheral blood. Here the CDR3 reads CASSLDPSTIYF. CDR3 in DNA: TGTGCCAGCAGCTTAGATCCCAGCACCATATATTTT.